These 32 T cell receptor beta chains were sequenced from one sample in a study of T-cell reconstitution after alpha-beta-depleted transplantation in children. Unique molecular identifiers were used to barcode this TCRbeta library. TCRdb fed the PCR reads into MiXCR, producing one record per CDR3 protein. The sample includes about 600,000 distinct CDR3 sequences, 10% to 15% of them seen just once. Material: PBMCs, mostly from graft donor cells, obtained 360 days after TCRalphabeta/CD19-depleted stem cell transplant. These receptors originate from a male patient younger than 18 who had a stem cell transplant for acute myeloid leukemia, so the T cells may come from the graft donor.

The chain combines TRBV28 with TRBJ1-1, with 11 bases aligning to TRBD1. V dropped 5 bases and J dropped 5; count of bases not matched to a gene: 7. From germline, CDR1 is MDHEN and CDR2 SYDVKM. The CDR3 is 15 residues long. The CDR3 loop reads CASSLRTGGYTEAFF. CDR3 nucleotide sequence: TGTGCCAGCAGTCTCCGGACAGGGGGCTATACTGAAGCTTTCTTT.

V and J are TRBV28 and TRBJ2-5, with TRBD1 as a possible D gene (6 bases). This CDR3 is built from 17 residues. Trimming left V 1 base short and J 1 base short, with 16 bases between. CDR1 is MDHEN and CDR2 is SYDVKM in the germline V gene. This CDR3 reads CASSLFSGASAQETQYF. DNA of the CDR3: TGTGCCAGCAGTTTATTCTCAGGGGCTTCGGCCCAAGAGACCCAGTACTTC.

The chain joins TRBV11-2 to TRBJ2-7; possibly TRBD2 for D (7 bases). The V gene's germline CDR1 is SGHAT and CDR2 FQNNGV. Between the trimmed V and J ends, which lost 4 bases and 1 base, there was a span of 17 bases. CDR3 size: 16 residues. Here the CDR3 DNA reads TGTGCCAGCAGCTCATGGGGGGGGCTTCCATCCTACGAGCAGTACTTC. Its protein product is CASSSWGGLPSYEQYF. Supplemented by reference TRBV11-2 and TRBJ2-7, the full variable domain reads EAGVAQSPRYKIIEKRQSVAFWCNPISGHATLYWYQQILGQGPKLLIQFQNNGVVDDSQLPKDRFSAERLKGVDSTLKIQPAKLEDSAVYLCASSSWGGLPSYEQYFGPGTRLTVT.

The V gene is TRBV20-1, the J gene TRBJ2-1; D might be TRBD2 (6 bases). Deletions cut 3 bases from V and 5 bases from J, with 20 bases between. Germline V gene data show CDR1 as DFQATT and CDR2 as SNEGSKA (reference sequence). The CDR3 covers 16 residues. The CDR3 DNA follows: TGCAGTGCTAGCGTTATACCGGGACTGAGGGACAATGAGCAGTTCTTC. Translating it yields CSASVIPGLRDNEQFF.

This clonotype was picked up a small number of times. The CDR3 region has the DNA TGTGCCAGCAGCTACATCGGGAGTGGGAATGAGCAGTTCTTC. This encodes CASSYIGSGNEQFF. This sequence joins TRBV7-9 and TRBJ2-1, with D possibly matching TRBD2 (6 bases). Trimming took off 4 bases at V and 7 bases at J, with 14 bases between the two ends. The V gene's germline CDR1 is SEHNR and CDR2 FQNEAQ (reference sequence). The CDR3 is 14 amino acids.

Only one count was recorded for this clonotype. The rearrangement links TRBV6-1 to TRBJ1-2; D remains ambiguous. The CDR3 runs 13 residues. The germline V gene encodes CDR1 MNHNS and CDR2 SASEGT. Trimming pared 8 bases from V and 2 bases from J, leaving 12 bases between. The CDR3 loop is CASRRRRNYGYTF. CDR3 coding DNA: TGTGCCAGCCGCAGAAGACGGAACTATGGCTACACCTTC.

The V call is TRBV12-3 or TRBV12-4, the J call TRBJ2-7; 8 bases agree with TRBD2. V gave up 0 bases and J gave up 3 bases; unmatched junction bases: 7. The CDR3 runs 16 residues. The CDR3 nucleotides read TGTGCCAGCAGTTTAGCGCCTAGCGGGTTAATCTACGAGCAGTACTTC. This codes for CASSLAPSGLIYEQYF.

This clonotype occurred many times. This chain uses TRBV6-5 with TRBJ2-7; possible D gene TRBD1, 5 bases. The CDR3 length is 13 residues. V lost 6 bases and J 1 base, leaving 10 bases between the germline ends. Germline loops: CDR1 MNHEY, CDR2 SVGAGI. The CDR3 bases are TGTGCCAGCAGGAGACAGATGTCCTACGAGCAGTACTTC. Its translation: CASRRQMSYEQYF.

The rearrangement links TRBV7-2 to TRBJ1-1; no reliable D call. The CDR3 loop spans 14 amino acids. Germline CDR1 reads SGHTA; CDR2 reads FQGNSA. The V gene lost 5 bases and the J gene lost 1 base, with 11 bases spanning the gap. The CDR3 DNA follows: TGTGCCAGCAGCCCCCTCGTTAAGAACACTGAAGCTTTCTTT. It translates to CASSPLVKNTEAFF.

This clonotype was recorded at least ten times. The CDR3 reads CATSDYKLGTGGDEQYF. DNA of the CDR3: TGTGCCACCAGTGACTATAAACTCGGGACAGGGGGCGACGAGCAGTACTTC. The J gene is TRBJ2-7, the V gene TRBV24-1; 12 nucleotides align to TRBD1. Germline V gene lookup returns CDR1 KGHDR and CDR2 SFDVKD. Unmatched junction bases numbered 11, after V lost 4 bases and J lost 5 bases. The CDR3 covers 17 residues.

The chain is built from TRBV2 and TRBJ2-1; 7 bases align to TRBD2. V lost 11 bases to trimming and J lost 0 bases; unmatched junction nucleotides: 19. The CDR3 has 18 amino acids. Per germline, CDR1 SNHLY and CDR2 FYNNEI. CDR3 sequence: CAFCRRLAVINSYNEQFF. As DNA, the CDR3 is TGTGCCTTCTGCAGGAGACTAGCCGTGATCAACTCCTACAATGAGCAGTTCTTC. Using reference TRBV2 and TRBJ2-1 for the parts outside the CDR3, the full variable domain is EPEVTQTPSHQVTQMGQEVILRCVPISNHLYFYWYRQILGQKVEFLVSFYNNEISEKSEIFDDQFSVERPDGSNFTLKIRSTKLEDSAMYFCAFCRRLAVINSYNEQFFGPGTRLTVL.

This clonotype was found many times. J is TRBJ2-5 and V is TRBV20-1; 9 bases map to TRBD2. The CDR3 contains 14 residues. V gave up 5 bases and J gave up 4 bases; unmatched junction bases: 8. In germline, CDR1 is DFQATT, CDR2 SNEGSKA (reference sequence). The CDR3 loop reads CSAWGPAGGETQYF. The DNA of the CDR3 is TGCAGTGCTTGGGGACCAGCGGGAGGAGAGACCCAGTACTTC.

The chain is built from TRBV4-3 and TRBJ2-7; maybe TRBD1 (6 bases). This CDR3 is built from 17 residues. Trimming stripped 1 base from V and 3 bases from J, with 19 bases between. Germline V gene sequence: CDR1 LGHNA, CDR2 YSLEER. The DNA of the CDR3 is TGCGCCAGCAGCCAAGTGCTCGGACAGTCCAACTTCTACGAGCAGTACTTC. Its translation: CASSQVLGQSNFYEQYF.

V gene TRBV7-6 combines with J gene TRBJ2-6; no definite D call. The CDR3 consists of 14 residues. V lost 6 bases to trimming and J lost 0 bases, with 6 bases between them. Germline assignment: CDR1 SGHVS and CDR2 FNYEAQ. The CDR3 coding sequence is TGTGCCAGCAGGGATTCCTCTGGGGCCAACGTCCTGACTTTC. Translating it yields CASRDSSGANVLTF.

In this sample, this clonotype turned up a few times. The rearrangement uses TRBV4-2 and TRBJ2-1; 10 bases agree with TRBD2. There are 16 residues in the CDR3. Germline trimming cut 0 bases from V and 9 bases from J; bases unmatched to any gene: 8. Germline V gene sequence: CDR1 LGHNA, CDR2 YNFKEQ. CDR3 in amino acids: CASSQDDLAGAVEQFF. Written as DNA, the CDR3 is TGTGCCAGCAGCCAAGACGACCTAGCGGGAGCGGTTGAGCAGTTCTTC.

This clonotype has just a few counts. The rearrangement joins TRBV6-1 to TRBJ2-3, with 9 bases identical to TRBD1. Germline CDR1 MNHNS, CDR2 SASEGT. CDR3 length: 15 amino acids. V was clipped by 8 bases and J by 6 bases; unmatched bases: 12. As DNA, the CDR3 is TGTGCCAGCTTGACGGGCCCTGGGACAGGGGATACGCAGTATTTT. This sequence encodes CASLTGPGTGDTQYF.

This clonotype was counted at least ten times. The chain combines TRBV4-3 with TRBJ2-1, with unresolved D. The CDR3 spans 14 residues. Trimming pared 0 bases from V and 9 bases from J, leaving 12 bases between. Germline V CDR1 and CDR2: LGHNA, YSLEER. CDR3 DNA: TGCGCCAGCAGCCAAGATCCCCTTGCCCGTGAGCAGTTCTTC. As protein: CASSQDPLAREQFF.

The rearrangement links TRBV6-2 or TRBV6-3 to TRBJ2-2; 10 bases map to TRBD2. Germline CDR1 and CDR2: MNHEY and SVGEGT. Trimming at V came to 0 bases and at J to 6 bases, leaving 1 base not matched to a gene. The CDR3 runs to 15 residues. The CDR3 loop reads CASSYSSGRPGELFF. The CDR3, as DNA: TGTGCCAGCAGTTACTCTAGCGGGAGGCCCGGGGAGCTGTTTTTT.

The chain is built from TRBV12-3 or TRBV12-4 and TRBJ1-2; D remains ambiguous. V was shortened by 8 bases and J by 1 base, with 11 bases between the two germline ends. The CDR3 covers 13 residues. DNA of the CDR3: TGTGCCAGCCGCCCCGGGGTTAACTATGGCTACACCTTC. This encodes CASRPGVNYGYTF.

This clonotype was seen many times. The chain is built from TRBV11-2 and TRBJ2-2; 8 bases align to TRBD1. The trim removed 3 bases at V and 5 bases at J, leaving 5 bases unmatched. CDR1 SGHAT and CDR2 FQNNGV come from the germline V gene. CDR3 size: 15 residues. The CDR3 DNA is TGTGCCAGCAGCTTTTCCAGGGGGCATACCGGGGAGCTGTTTTTT. Its protein is CASSFSRGHTGELFF.

This chain uses TRBV28 with TRBJ1-2; D gene ambiguous. Deletions cut 5 bases from V and 1 base from J, with 8 bases between. This CDR3 is built from 13 residues. The V gene's germline CDR1 is MDHEN and CDR2 SYDVKM. CDR3 nucleotides: TGTGCCAGCAGTCGCAGTTTTAACTATGGCTACACCTTC. It translates to CASSRSFNYGYTF.

This clonotype was seen more than once but under ten times. At one end the junction does not follow the germline gene, possibly because of a read error. This chain joins TRBV7-9 and TRBJ2-7; 10 bases fit TRBD2. Germline V lookup: CDR1 SEHNR, CDR2 FQNEAQ (reference sequence). The length of the CDR3 is 12 residues. The CDR3 sequence is CASSLPSGRPRF. The CDR3 nucleotides read TGTGCCAGCAGCTTACCTAGCGGGAGACCCAGGTTC.

This clonotype has a count of ten or more. The rearrangement uses TRBV10-3 and TRBJ2-6; no reliable D call. This CDR3 is built from 12 residues. Germline-derived CDR1 and CDR2 are ENHRY and SYGVKD. V lost 8 bases and J lost 0, with 2 bases in between. The CDR3 DNA sequence: TGTGCCATCGCCTCTGGGGCCAACGTCCTGACTTTC. It specifies CAIASGANVLTF.

In this sample, this clonotype turned up many times. The CDR3: CASTSNTEAFF. CDR3 DNA sequence: TGTGCCAGCACCTCGAACACTGAAGCTTTCTTT. The chain couples TRBV6-5 to TRBJ1-1, with D unresolved. V dropped 7 bases and J dropped 1 base, with 4 bases sitting between them. CDR1 MNHEY and CDR2 SVGAGI come from the germline V gene. CDR3 length: 11 residues.

This clonotype was seen at least ten times. This sequence joins TRBV12-3 or TRBV12-4 and TRBJ1-2; unclear D gene. Trimming shortened V by 7 bases and J by 10 bases, and 16 bases separated the two germline ends. This CDR3 has 12 residues. The CDR3 DNA is TGTGCCAGCACCGTATGGGGAGACAACTACACCTTC. This gives the protein CASTVWGDNYTF.

This clonotype was seen many times. The chain has TRBV12-3 or TRBV12-4 and TRBJ2-2; D ambiguous. This CDR3 region has 14 residues. Deletions cut 1 base from V and 0 bases from J, with 3 bases between. The CDR3 spells CASSLGSNTGELFF. Written as DNA, the CDR3 is TGTGCCAGCAGTTTAGGATCGAACACCGGGGAGCTGTTTTTT.

This clonotype was detected only a few times. The rearrangement uses TRBV9 and TRBJ1-4; D call uncertain. Looked up from germline, CDR1 is SGDLS and CDR2 is YYNGEE. This CDR3 has 15 residues. Trimming pared 0 bases from V and 8 bases from J, leaving 14 bases between. This chain's CDR3 is CASSVGLGRDEKLFF. The CDR3 nucleotides are TGTGCCAGCAGCGTAGGTCTAGGGAGAGACGAAAAACTGTTTTTT.

This sequence joins TRBV28 and TRBJ2-1; D not resolved. Germline V gives CDR1 MDHEN, CDR2 SYDVKM. CDR3 length equals 15 residues. V lost 2 bases and J lost 0, with 8 bases in between. The CDR3 here is CASSLPALSYNEQFF. Here the CDR3 DNA reads TGTGCCAGCAGTTTACCAGCACTCTCCTACAATGAGCAGTTCTTC.

This clonotype was counted at least ten times. V gene TRBV29-1 combines with J gene TRBJ2-1; possibly TRBD1 or TRBD2 for D (5 bases each). Germline-derived CDR1 and CDR2 are SQVTM and ANQGSEA. The CDR3 loop spans 14 amino acids. V lost 7 bases, J lost 2 bases, and 15 bases lay in between. The DNA of the CDR3 is TGCAGCGCTAACCGGGACCCAGCCTACAATGAGCAGTTCTTC. It codes for CSANRDPAYNEQFF.

This clonotype turned up a few times. The germline gene is not matched at one end of the junction; a read error may be the cause. The chain links TRBV3-1 to TRBJ1-2; 9 nucleotides agree with TRBD1. Germline CDR1 LGHDT, CDR2 YNNKEL (reference sequence). CDR3 length: 17 residues. This CDR3 is CASSQEALGQGPYGYTF. Here the CDR3 DNA reads TGTGCCAGCAGTCAAGAGGCCCTGGGACAGGGCCCATATGGCTACACCTTC.

This clonotype has a handful of counts. V usage is TRBV5-1 and J usage is TRBJ1-1; D possibly corresponds to TRBD1 (6 bases). Germline V gene data show CDR1 as SGHRS and CDR2 as YFSETQ. The CDR3 is made up of 13 amino acids. V lost 3 bases, J lost 4 bases, and 10 bases lay in between. CDR3 in amino acids: CASSYRVGTEAFF. In DNA, the CDR3 is TGCGCCAGCAGCTACAGGGTGGGCACTGAAGCTTTCTTT.

This rearrangement joins TRBV29-1 to TRBJ2-2; D is possibly TRBD1 or TRBD2 (6 bases each). V gave up 7 bases and J gave up 1 base, with 16 bases separating them. CDR3 length equals 15 residues. Germline V gene sequence: CDR1 SQVTM, CDR2 ANQGSEA. This CDR3 reads CSGGPGGVNTGELFF. In DNA, the CDR3 is TGCAGCGGGGGGCCTGGCGGGGTGAACACCGGGGAGCTGTTTTTT.